The T cell receptor (beta chain) described here comes from a study of T cell clonality in common variable immunodeficiency. Study-wide results and caveats: In common variable immunodeficiency, TCR beta chains reportedly carried fewer deletions and N-nucleotide insertions.

CDR3 size: 15 residues. Germline-derived CDR1 and CDR2 are MGHRA and YSYEKL. With 4 bases removed from V and 5 bases from J, the gap between germline ends came to 18 bases. The data were produced by immunoSEQ multiplex PCR, yet TCRdb's version contains in-frame clones alone and is incomplete. This sample has about 31,000 clones, each found more than once. At least ten counts were recorded for this clone. The antigen remains undetermined. The observed sequence ends 3 residues before the CDR3 terminus, with the missing tail filled in from the germline J gene. Diagnosis required reduced IgG, IgA and/or IgM with specific antibody deficiency.

Sequences were obtained from peripheral blood mononuclear cells. This chain uses TRBV4-1 with TRBJ2-7, with D possibly matching TRBD2 (8 bases). This receptor was identified in a human donor with common variable immunodeficiency. CDR3 sequence reads: CASSRRGLGGDEQYF. The part of the CDR3 DNA that was read is TGCGCCAGCAGCCGAAGGGGGCTCGGGGGGGACGAG.